Below, one T cell receptor (beta chain) is given with its context. Antigen: not known. The CDR3 covers 18 residues. Germline V gives CDR1 LGHDT, CDR2 YNNKEL (reference sequence). V was pared by 5 bases and J by 2 bases, with 12 bases of the junction left unmatched. The sample originates from a study of blood T cells in healthy people across ages. The study's findings and limits: Naive T cell percentage and TCR beta diversity correlated strongly.

It was with a sample-barcoded 5' primer and a J-beta primer mix that a second PCR of about 7 to 12 cycles was run. Each CDR3 protein is one row after TCRdb ran MiXCR on the 5' RACE reads. The sample consists of roughly 800,000 distinct CDR3 sequences, roughly 25% of them appearing once. The data also belong to a second study, concerning T cells of mothers and their children.

The chain combines TRBV3-1 with TRBJ2-3; 11 bases map to TRBD2. The origin of this receptor is a boy younger than 18 in good health. The material sequenced was blood. CDR3 nucleotide sequence: TGTGCCAGCAGCGAGGTTCGTCTAGCGGGGGGCATCACAGATACGCAGTATTTT. Its translation: CASSEVRLAGGITDTQYF.